This passage covers 26 T cell receptor beta chains from one sample sequenced in a study of liver allograft versus peripheral blood T cells. About the study: Blood and transplanted-liver T cell receptor repertoires from recipients were compared.

TCRdb reprocessed the reads with MiXCR, giving one entry per CDR3 protein. There are several thousand distinct CDR3 sequences in the sample; 16% occur only once, and roughly 7.5% lies in the top ten. The origin of the receptors is a human patient who had a liver transplant. Some T cells may be supplied by the graft donor.

This clonotype was seen many times. This chain connects TRBV6-2 or TRBV6-3 to TRBJ2-7, with a weak D call TRBD2 (6 bases). Trimming cost V 4 bases and J 4 bases, with 17 bases left between them. CDR1 MNHEY and CDR2 SVGEGT come from the germline V gene. The CDR3 is 15 residues long. CDR3 DNA: TGTGCCAGCAGTTCCGCTTTCGCGGGGAGGTACGAGCAGTACTTC. Translating gives CASSSAFAGRYEQYF.

This chain uses TRBV12-3 or TRBV12-4 with TRBJ1-1, with D perhaps TRBD1 (6 bases). The CDR3 contains 14 residues. V dropped 3 bases and J dropped 3 bases, with 11 bases sitting between them. The CDR3 bases are TGTGCCAGCAGTTTCTCACAGGGCTACACTGAAGCTTTCTTT. Translated, it gives CASSFSQGYTEAFF.

This chain connects TRBV7-9 to TRBJ1-1; tentatively, D is TRBD1 (6 bases). This CDR3 is built from 16 residues. Germline V gene sequence: CDR1 SEHNR, CDR2 FQNEAQ (reference sequence). The germline V and J ends were trimmed by 1 base and 5 bases, with 17 bases remaining between them. CDR3 in amino acids: CASSLVRGAGRTEAFF. The DNA for the CDR3 is TGTGCCAGCAGCTTAGTTCGGGGGGCTGGTCGGACTGAAGCTTTCTTT.

This clonotype is categorized as medium-sized. The chain has TRBV10-3 and TRBJ1-5; D ambiguous. Trimming shortened V by 3 bases and J by 5 bases, and 11 bases separated the two germline ends. Germline V CDR1 and CDR2: ENHRY, SYGVKD. There are 14 residues in the CDR3. CDR3: CAISDRQKHQPQHF. In DNA form, the CDR3 reads TGTGCCATCAGTGATAGGCAGAAGCATCAGCCCCAGCATTTT.

Judged by abundance, this clonotype is medium-sized. The chain links TRBV6-5 to TRBJ1-3, with a tentative D call TRBD1 (5 bases). Germline V CDR1 and CDR2: MNHEY, SVGAGI. V was cut by 5 bases and J by 4 bases, with 15 bases left in between. The CDR3 spans 15 residues. CDR3 protein: CASSSRGWDGNTIYF. The DNA of the CDR3 is TGTGCCAGCAGTAGCCGGGGGTGGGACGGAAACACCATATATTTT.

In this sample, this clonotype is medium-sized (0.01 to 0.1%). The chain is built from TRBV7-2 and TRBJ1-6; 11 bases match TRBD1. Germline V CDR1 and CDR2: SGHTA, FQGNSA. After removal of 1 base from V and 10 bases from J, the junction contained 6 bases not matched to a gene. This CDR3 spans 16 amino acids. The CDR3 spells CASSLDGTGGGSPLHF. In DNA, the CDR3 is TGTGCCAGCAGCTTAGATGGGACAGGGGGGGGCTCACCCCTCCACTTT.

This clonotype is termed medium-sized. This sequence joins TRBV19 and TRBJ1-4, with D hard to call. Trimming shortened V by 6 bases and J by 7 bases, and 27 bases separated the two germline ends. Germline lookup yields CDR1 LNHDA and CDR2 SQIVND (reference sequence). This CDR3 has 18 amino acids. Here the CDR3 DNA reads TGTGCCAGTAGCTCCAGGATCGGGAGATACCTAATAGGTGAAAAACTGTTTTTT. Its translation: CASSSRIGRYLIGEKLFF.

The rearrangement joins TRBV20-1 to TRBJ1-1; 12 bases fit TRBD1. From germline, CDR1 is DFQATT and CDR2 SNEGSKA (reference sequence). The CDR3 has 18 residues. The J segment lost 5 bases and the V segment lost 5 bases, leaving 18 bases of the junction unmatched. The CDR3 DNA reads as TGCAGTGCTTATAGGGCACCGGGACAGGGGGCGGGAGGGACTGAAGCTTTCTTT. This encodes CSAYRAPGQGAGGTEAFF.

In its sample, this clonotype is medium-sized (0.01 to 0.1%). The rearrangement uses TRBV5-4 and TRBJ1-1; 8 bases map to TRBD1. V shed 0 bases, J shed 5 bases, and the junction held 9 bases outside the gene matches. Germline CDR1 reads SGHNT; CDR2 reads YYREEE (reference sequence). The CDR3 is 16 amino acids. The DNA of the CDR3 is TGTGCCAGCAGCTTGGAACCGGACAGGGTGTGGACTGAAGCTTTCTTT. Protein: CASSLEPDRVWTEAFF.

This clonotype was seen more than once but under ten times. J is TRBJ1-2 and V is TRBV5-4; D not certain. This CDR3 has 14 amino acids. The germline V gene encodes CDR1 SGHNT and CDR2 YYREEE (reference sequence). Deletions cut 4 bases from V and 1 base from J, with 11 bases between. This CDR3 reads CASSRTADNYGYTF. The CDR3 DNA follows: TGTGCCAGCAGCCGGACTGCTGATAACTATGGCTACACCTTC.

By its share, this clonotype is medium-sized (0.01 to 0.1%). The rearrangement uses TRBV6-2 or TRBV6-3 and TRBJ1-2; no reliable D call. This CDR3 has 15 amino acids. Trimming removed 6 bases from V and 3 bases from J, with 17 bases in between. In germline, CDR1 is MNHEY, CDR2 SVGEGT. The CDR3 bases are TGTGCCAGCAGCCGATTCGACGGAGTTGACTATGGCTACACCTTC. Residues: CASSRFDGVDYGYTF.

V is TRBV7-9 and J is TRBJ2-7; D is ambiguous. The CDR3 loop spans 11 amino acids. V was cut by 1 base and J by 4 bases, with 2 bases left in between. Per the germline V gene, CDR1 is SEHNR and CDR2 is FQNEAQ (reference sequence). The chain's CDR3 is CASSLVYEQYF. DNA of the CDR3: TGTGCCAGCAGCTTAGTGTACGAGCAGTACTTC.

CDR3 bases: TGCAGTGCTAGAGACCCAGCGGGGGGCCGAGGGACCGGGGAGCTGTTTTTT. Residues: CSARDPAGGRGTGELFF. This chain links TRBV20-1 with TRBJ2-2, with 9 bases identical to TRBD2. J gave up 5 bases and V 0 bases, and 10 bases lay outside the gene matches. CDR1 DFQATT and CDR2 SNEGSKA come from the germline V gene (reference sequence). CDR3 length: 17 amino acids.

By frequency in the sample, this clonotype is medium-sized. The V call is TRBV6-5, the J call TRBJ1-3; D remains unclear. V lost 0 bases, J lost 3 bases, and 12 bases lay in between. Per the germline V gene, CDR1 is MNHEY and CDR2 is SVGAGI. The CDR3 spans 16 residues. As DNA, the CDR3 is TGTGCCAGCAGTTACTCGAAGGACCACTATGGAAACACCATATATTTT. Protein sequence: CASSYSKDHYGNTIYF.

This clonotype has at least ten counts. CDR3 sequence: CASSLAGVRAFF. The CDR3 DNA reads as TGTGCCAGCAGCTTAGCTGGGGTGCGAGCTTTCTTT. The genes are TRBV7-9 and TRBJ1-1; D uncertain. CDR3 size: 12 residues. V lost 0 bases, J lost 10 bases, and 9 bases lay in between. CDR1 and CDR2 from the germline V gene are SEHNR and FQNEAQ (reference sequence).

The chain recombines TRBV5-1 with TRBJ1-2, with 9 bases lining up with TRBD1. The CDR3 consists of 15 residues. Germline CDR1 reads SGHRS; CDR2 reads YFSETQ. With 3 bases clipped from V and 4 bases from J, the junction kept 7 bases outside the gene matches. The CDR3 DNA reads TGCGCCAGCAGCTATCCGGGACAGGGAGGCTATGGCTACACCTTC. This codes for CASSYPGQGGYGYTF. Complete variable domain (other parts from reference TRBV5-1 and TRBJ1-2): KAGVTQTPRYLIKTRGQQVTLSCSPISGHRSVSWYQQTPGQGLQFLFEYFSETQRNKGNFPGRFSGRQFSNSRSEMNVSTLELGDSALYLCASSYPGQGGYGYTFGSGTRLTVV.

The chain couples TRBV11-2 to TRBJ2-3; D is perhaps TRBD1 (5 bases). The ends were cut back, 6 bases at V and 0 bases at J, with 13 bases in the middle. The CDR3 covers 15 residues. Germline V lookup: CDR1 SGHAT, CDR2 FQNNGV. The CDR3, as DNA: TGTGCCAGCAGGCTAACAGGTTCCAGCACAGATACGCAGTATTTT. It encodes CASRLTGSSTDTQYF.

This clonotype was recorded at least ten times. The rearrangement links TRBV7-9 to TRBJ2-7, with TRBD1 matching over 8 bases. Germline CDR1 is SEHNR and CDR2 is FQNEAQ (reference sequence). The CDR3 has 14 residues. V was pared by 5 bases and J by 2 bases, with 5 bases of the junction left unmatched. CDR3 in amino acids: CASSRQGLTYEQYF. The CDR3 DNA sequence: TGTGCCAGCAGCAGACAGGGGTTAACCTACGAGCAGTACTTC.

Note on this clonotype: One junction end disagrees with the germline gene, perhaps due to a read error. The chain carries TRBV12-3 or TRBV12-4 and TRBJ1-3; D unclear. The CDR3 covers 14 residues. The CDR3 DNA reads as TGTGCCAGCAGTTCCTCGGGCCGAGGAAGCACCATATATTTT. This translates into CASSSSGRGSTIYF.

This clonotype was counted a few times. The V and J genes are TRBV13 and TRBJ2-3; tentatively, D is TRBD1 or TRBD2 (5 bases each). CDR1 is PRHDT and CDR2 is FYEKMQ in the germline V gene (reference sequence). Trimming cost V 1 base and J 0 bases, with 11 bases left between them. The CDR3 length is 16 residues. Here the CDR3 DNA reads TGTGCCAGCAGCTTAGTGGGGGTAGCAAGCACAGATACGCAGTATTTT. This codes for CASSLVGVASTDTQYF.

V and J are TRBV2 and TRBJ1-5; D is ambiguous. This CDR3 has 14 amino acids. Trimming removed 6 bases at V and 0 bases at J, with 9 bases between. Germline values: CDR1 SNHLY, CDR2 FYNNEI. This CDR3 is CASRGTISNQPQHF. The CDR3, as DNA: TGTGCCAGCAGGGGAACTATTAGCAATCAGCCCCAGCATTTT.

In this sample, this clonotype is medium-sized. The rearrangement links TRBV18 to TRBJ1-6; 7 bases match TRBD1. This CDR3 spans 14 amino acids. Germline V gives CDR1 KGHSH, CDR2 LQKENI. The junction had 2 bases not matched to a gene; V was cut back by 6 bases and J by 3 bases. The CDR3 region is CASSRDSYNSPLHF. The DNA of the CDR3 is TGTGCCAGCTCCCGGGACAGCTATAATTCACCCCTCCACTTT.

This clonotype has more than one count but fewer than ten. The chain uses TRBV6-5 and TRBJ2-7, with 8 bases aligning to TRBD1. CDR3 size: 16 residues. Trimming at V came to 0 bases and at J to 2 bases, leaving 6 bases not matched to a gene. Germline assignment: CDR1 MNHEY and CDR2 SVGAGI. In DNA, the CDR3 is TGTGCCAGCAGTTACTCGGGACAGGTGGCAACCTACGAGCAGTACTTC. The encoded protein is CASSYSGQVATYEQYF.

This clonotype was detected only a few times. The chain uses TRBV20-1 and TRBJ2-5, with D possibly TRBD1 on 6 matching bases. The CDR3 loop spans 15 amino acids. Trimming cost V 1 base and J 0 bases, with 12 bases left between them. Germline loops: CDR1 DFQATT, CDR2 SNEGSKA (reference sequence). Written as DNA, the CDR3 is TGCAGTGCTAGAGTGGGGGCGAGATACCAAGAGACCCAGTACTTC. Translation gives CSARVGARYQETQYF.

Sample share makes this clonotype medium-sized. This rearrangement joins TRBV20-1 to TRBJ2-7; 7 nucleotides align to TRBD1. Trimming at V came to 4 bases and at J to 0 bases, leaving 3 bases not matched to a gene. This CDR3 has 13 amino acids. Germline CDR1 is DFQATT and CDR2 is SNEGSKA (reference sequence). The CDR3 loop is CSATRTGSYEQYF. CDR3 DNA: TGCAGTGCTACTAGGACAGGCTCCTACGAGCAGTACTTC.

This rearrangement joins TRBV12-3 or TRBV12-4 to TRBJ2-3; 7 bases match TRBD2. After removal of 5 bases from V and 6 bases from J, the junction contained 17 bases not matched to a gene. The CDR3 spans 17 residues. The CDR3: CASSRLWGAGPRDTQYF. CDR3 nucleotide sequence: TGTGCCAGCAGTCGGCTTTGGGGAGCGGGGCCCCGGGATACGCAGTATTTT.